The 21 T cell receptor beta chains below all came from one sample that was sequenced in a study of T-cell reconstitution after alpha-beta-depleted transplantation in children. Unique molecular identifiers were incorporated into the prepared TCRbeta library. TCRdb redid the calling of the PCR reads with MiXCR, one entry per CDR3 protein. The table records 200,000 or so distinct CDR3 sequences, approximately 6.3% of them present only once. Sample: PBMCs, taken before TCRalphabeta/CD19-depleted stem cell transplant. Every receptor here comes from a boy aged 2 to 10 with acute lymphoblastic leukemia, due to receive a stem cell transplant.

The chain carries TRBV20-1 and TRBJ2-7, with D perhaps TRBD1 (5 bases). Germline CDR1 reads DFQATT; CDR2 reads SNEGSKA (reference sequence). V was shortened by 1 base and J by 4 bases, with 14 bases between the two germline ends. This CDR3 is built from 14 residues. CDR3 region: CSARVPKGLYEQYF. The CDR3 DNA follows: TGCAGTGCTAGAGTACCCAAGGGGCTATACGAGCAGTACTTC.

This clonotype has ten or more counts. This sequence joins TRBV7-9 and TRBJ2-1; D is possibly TRBD1 (7 bases). Per the germline V gene, CDR1 is SEHNR and CDR2 is FQNEAQ (reference sequence). Trimming removed 8 bases at V and 4 bases at J, with 21 bases between. The CDR3 sequence is 16 residues long. The CDR3 bases are TGTGCCAGCCCACAGCAAGGACAGGAGGGATACAATGAGCAGTTCTTC. It translates to CASPQQGQEGYNEQFF.

This clonotype was observed at least ten times. The V gene is TRBV6-2 or TRBV6-3, the J gene TRBJ2-7, with a possible D match to TRBD1 (6 bases). V was trimmed by 6 bases and J by 0 bases, leaving 12 bases between them. There are 14 residues in the CDR3. The germline CDR1 and CDR2 sequences are MNHEY and SVGEGT. The DNA of the CDR3 is TGTGCCAGCAGGTCCAGGGGTGCCTCCTACGAGCAGTACTTC. Protein product: CASRSRGASYEQYF.

This clonotype has at least ten counts. V is TRBV28 and J is TRBJ2-5; TRBD2 matches at 7 bases. Unmatched junction bases numbered 11, after V lost 9 bases and J lost 1 base. Germline V gene sequence: CDR1 MDHEN, CDR2 SYDVKM. This CDR3 region has 15 residues. CDR3 nucleotide sequence: TGTGCCAGTACTCAAGGCGGGGGTTCCCAAGAGACCCAGTACTTC. Amino acids: CASTQGGGSQETQYF.

This clonotype has a handful of counts. The J gene is TRBJ1-4, the V gene TRBV5-6, with D perhaps TRBD1 (6 bases). CDR1 is SGHDT and CDR2 is YYEEEE in the germline V gene. Trimming stripped 4 bases from V and 4 bases from J, with 11 bases between. The CDR3 runs to 14 residues. In nucleotides, the CDR3 is TGTGCCAGCAGCCAGGACAGTCGTAATGAAAAACTGTTTTTT. Residues: CASSQDSRNEKLFF.

The sample holds a few counts of this clonotype. The V gene is TRBV28, the J gene TRBJ1-1, with 12 bases identical to TRBD1. There are 16 residues in the CDR3. Trimming cost V 8 bases and J 3 bases; bases outside gene matches: 10. Germline V gene data show CDR1 as MDHEN and CDR2 as SYDVKM. The CDR3 reads CASGSGTGGVDTEAFF. CDR3 coding DNA: TGTGCCAGCGGATCTGGGACAGGGGGCGTGGACACTGAAGCTTTCTTT.

This clonotype was detected many times. The V gene is TRBV20-1, the J gene TRBJ2-4; D gene uncertain. The CDR3 runs to 13 residues. The V and J ends lost 8 bases and 4 bases respectively, with 15 bases between them. Per the germline V gene, CDR1 is DFQATT and CDR2 is SNEGSKA (reference sequence). CDR3 in DNA: TGCAGTACGACGGACCCCGCAAAAAACATTCAGTACTTC. Protein product: CSTTDPAKNIQYF.

As to this clonotype: A much more abundant neighbour one base away suggests this may be a read error. The final CDR3 position lacks the conserved phenylalanine or tryptophan, pointing to a likely read error. The rearrangement links TRBV4-2 to TRBJ2-1; TRBD1 might be the D (5 bases). The CDR3 sequence is 14 residues long. The ends were cut back, 4 bases at V and 4 bases at J, with 11 bases in the middle. Germline V gives CDR1 LGHNA, CDR2 YNFKEQ. The CDR3 sequence is CASSPGATYNEQFS. In DNA, the CDR3 is TGTGCCAGCAGCCCTGGGGCCACGTACAATGAGCAGTTCTCC.

There are many counts of this clonotype. J is TRBJ2-3 and V is TRBV5-8; TRBD1 might be the D (6 bases). Germline V CDR1 and CDR2: SGHTS, YDEGEE. This CDR3 has 15 amino acids. V shed 3 bases and J shed 2 bases, with 13 bases lying between them. The CDR3 coding sequence is TGTGCCAGCAGCTCAGGCCGGACAGACACAGATACGCAGTATTTT. Its translation: CASSSGRTDTDTQYF. Complete variable domain (other parts from reference TRBV5-8 and TRBJ2-3): EAGVTQSPTHLIKTRGQQATLRCSPISGHTSVYWYQQALGLGLQFLLWYDEGEERNRGNFPPRFSGRQFPNYSSELNVNALELEDSALYLCASSSGRTDTDTQYFGPGTRLTVL.

A few counts support this clonotype. The chain is built from TRBV20-1 and TRBJ2-7; 9 bases align to TRBD1. From germline, CDR1 is DFQATT and CDR2 SNEGSKA (reference sequence). V lost 3 bases to trimming and J lost 1 base; unmatched junction nucleotides: 13. The CDR3 runs 17 residues. CDR3 sequence: CSASFPRGQGLSYEQYF. The CDR3 coding sequence is TGCAGTGCTAGCTTCCCTCGGGGACAGGGTTTATCCTACGAGCAGTACTTC.

This clonotype showed up many times. The J gene is TRBJ2-2, the V gene TRBV10-2, with TRBD1 identical over 7 bases. The germline V gene has CDR1 WSHSY and CDR2 SAAADI. J was trimmed by 7 bases and V by 6 bases; bases with no gene match: 8. The CDR3 is 14 amino acids. The CDR3 here is CASRDDREVGELFF. The DNA for the CDR3 is TGCGCCAGCAGAGACGACAGGGAAGTCGGGGAGCTGTTTTTT.

This clonotype was observed a handful of times. V usage is TRBV30 and J usage is TRBJ2-7; 14 bases are a match to TRBD2. Germline CDR1 reads GTSNPN; CDR2 reads SVGIG (reference sequence). The CDR3 consists of 13 residues. V gave up 8 bases and J gave up 6 bases; unmatched junction bases: 6. The DNA for the CDR3 is TGTGCCGTGACTAGCGGGAGGGTCCGCGAGCAGTACTTC. Translation gives CAVTSGRVREQYF.

V gene TRBV28 combines with J gene TRBJ2-7, with 9 bases aligning to TRBD2. Germline values: CDR1 MDHEN, CDR2 SYDVKM. This CDR3 has 14 residues. V trimming: 6 bases; J trimming: 4 bases; junction bases outside the gene matches: 7. The CDR3 is CASRVRGGGYEQYF. The DNA for the CDR3 is TGTGCCAGCAGGGTGCGGGGGGGCGGGTACGAGCAGTACTTC. Supplemented by reference TRBV28 and TRBJ2-7, the full variable domain reads DVKVTQSSRYLVKRTGEKVFLECVQDMDHENMFWYRQDPGLGLRLIYFSYDVKMKEKGDIPEGYSVSREKKERFSLILESASTNQTSMYLCASRVRGGGYEQYFGPGTRLTVT.

The table lists this clonotype with a count of one. The chain links TRBV7-2 to TRBJ1-3; D remains ambiguous. Germline V lookup: CDR1 SGHTA, CDR2 FQGNSA. This CDR3 has 15 amino acids. Trimming shortened V by 5 bases and J by 0 bases, and 11 bases separated the two germline ends. The CDR3 coding sequence is TGTGCCAGCAGCCTAGGGCCGGACTCTGGAAACACCATATATTTT. This sequence encodes CASSLGPDSGNTIYF.

At least ten counts were recorded for this clonotype. The V and J genes are TRBV12-3 or TRBV12-4 and TRBJ1-2; D ambiguous. The CDR3 extends over 14 amino acids. V lost 0 bases and J 1 base, leaving 6 bases between the germline ends. CDR3 DNA: TGTGCCAGCAGTTTAGCCCCCTATAACTATGGCTACACCTTC. It is translated as CASSLAPYNYGYTF.

V gene TRBV7-9 combines with J gene TRBJ2-5; unclear D gene. V lost 7 bases and J 6 bases, leaving 27 bases between the germline ends. The CDR3 loop spans 17 amino acids. Germline V lookup: CDR1 SEHNR, CDR2 FQNEAQ (reference sequence). CDR3 in DNA: TGTGCCAGCATGGGCTTCGACGTCGGTTCTACTACGAAGACCCAGTACTTC. This sequence encodes CASMGFDVGSTTKTQYF.

This clonotype was detected many times. This chain's CDR3 is CASSQYASYNSPLHF. The CDR3 nucleotides read TGTGCCAGCAGTCAGTACGCGTCCTATAATTCACCCCTCCACTTT. The V gene is TRBV28, the J gene TRBJ1-6, with D uncertain. Trimming pared 5 bases from V and 1 base from J, leaving 9 bases between. The germline V gene has CDR1 MDHEN and CDR2 SYDVKM. The CDR3 is made up of 15 amino acids.

The genes are TRBV12-3 or TRBV12-4 and TRBJ2-3; TRBD2 aligns across 9 bases. V shed 6 bases, J shed 5 bases, and the junction held 9 bases outside the gene matches. CDR3 length equals 15 residues. CDR3 nucleotides: TGTGCCAGCAGCTTCCGGGGTAGCGGGGGAGATACGCAGTATTTT. Protein product: CASSFRGSGGDTQYF.

This clonotype was counted many times. This chain connects TRBV12-3 or TRBV12-4 to TRBJ2-3, with 8 bases identical to TRBD2. The CDR3 totals 17 residues. J gave up 4 bases and V 2 bases, and 11 bases lay outside the gene matches. The CDR3 DNA sequence: TGTGCCAGCAGTTTAACCGGGAGGGCCATCATCGCAGATACGCAGTATTTT. Translating gives CASSLTGRAIIADTQYF.

Ten or more counts support this clonotype. V gene TRBV28 combines with J gene TRBJ2-3; 7 nucleotides align to TRBD2. CDR3 size: 16 residues. CDR1 MDHEN and CDR2 SYDVKM come from the germline V gene. The V segment lost 4 bases and the J segment 4 bases; nucleotides outside the gene matches: 11. In DNA, the CDR3 is TGTGCCAGCAGTTCGTTTCAGCTTGGGGGGGCAGATACGCAGTATTTT. This translates into CASSSFQLGGADTQYF.

The V call is TRBV10-3, the J call TRBJ2-7, with D perhaps matching TRBD1 or TRBD2 (6 bases each). The V and J ends lost 6 bases and 3 bases respectively, with 15 bases between them. The germline V gene encodes CDR1 ENHRY and CDR2 SYGVKD. The CDR3 extends over 14 amino acids. The CDR3 reads CAIREGGPLYEQYF. The CDR3 DNA reads as TGTGCCATCAGGGAGGGGGGCCCGCTCTACGAGCAGTACTTC.